A selection of T cell receptor beta chains follows, all from one sample in a study of blood T cell repertoires in COVID-19. Profiled with immunoSEQ multiplex PCR; TCRdb holds only in-frame clones, not every one. The sample contains about 240,000 clones, roughly 90% of which appear only once. The sequenced sample was peripheral blood. These receptors came from a man in his fifties or sixties with acute or convalescent COVID-19. CDR3s include the opening cysteine and the closing phenylalanine or tryptophan. A D gene is named only where the DNA matches it firmly. The size of a clone is reported for some rows only, either as once, few or many, or as a class for expanded clones.

DNA: TGTGCTAGCAGCTGGACTAGGTTGGAGACCCAGTACTTC; CDR3: CASSWTRLETQYF; J: TRBJ2-5; V: TRBV7-7; length: 13; size: -; D: TRBD2
DNA: TGTGCCAGCAGCTTAGCGTCTTTTAGCGGGATAAGCACAGATACGCAGTATTTT; CDR3: CASSLASFSGISTDTQYF; J: TRBJ2-3; V: TRBV7-8; length: 18; size: once; D: TRBD2
DNA: TGTGCCAGCAGCTTGGGGACAGGGGAATACGAGCAGTACTTC; CDR3: CASSLGTGEYEQYF; J: TRBJ2-7; V: TRBV5-4; length: 14; size: -; D: TRBD1
DNA: TGTGCCAGTAGTATGAAAGGGGACACTGAAGCTTTCTTT; CDR3: CASSMKGDTEAFF; J: TRBJ1-1; V: TRBV19; length: 13; size: -; D: -
DNA: TGTGCCAGCAGTCGGCAAGGGGGCAATCAGCCCCAGCATTTT; CDR3: CASSRQGGNQPQHF; J: TRBJ1-5; V: TRBV28; length: 14; size: -; D: -
DNA: TGTGCCAGTAGTCCCGGGACAGGGGGCTTCACTAATGAAAAACTGTTTTTT; CDR3: CASSPGTGGFTNEKLFF; J: TRBJ1-4; V: TRBV19; length: 17; size: -; D: TRBD1
DNA: TGCGCCAGCAGCTTACTCCGGGATGAGCAGTTCTTC; CDR3: CASSLLRDEQFF; J: TRBJ2-1; V: TRBV5-1; length: 12; size: -; D: -
DNA: TGTGCCAGCAGTTCCTCGAACTTGATGGGCACAGATACGCAGTATTTT; CDR3: CASSSSNLMGTDTQYF; J: TRBJ2-3; V: TRBV28; length: 16; size: few; D: -
DNA: TGTGCCAGCAGCCAAGGTCGATCCGGGGGCTCCTATAATTCACCCCTCCACTTT; CDR3: CASSQGRSGGSYNSPLHF; J: TRBJ1-6; V: TRBV3-1/TRBV3-2; length: 18; size: few; D: -
DNA: TGTGCCAGCAGTTTACAGAGGACAGGGGGGTATACTGAAGCTTTCTTT; CDR3: CASSLQRTGGYTEAFF; J: TRBJ1-1; V: TRBV28; length: 16; size: -; D: TRBD1
DNA: TGTGCCAGCAGCTTGGGACTAGCTGAAAAGACCCAGTACTTC; CDR3: CASSLGLAEKTQYF; J: TRBJ2-5; V: TRBV9; length: 14; size: -; D: TRBD2
DNA: TGTGCCAGCAGTCAACAGTTGAACACTGAAGCTTTCTTT; CDR3: CASSQQLNTEAFF; J: TRBJ1-1; V: TRBV3-1/TRBV3-2; length: 13; size: -; D: -
DNA: TGTGCCAGCAGGACCGGGACTAGTCCGTCGCGGGAGCAGTACTTC; CDR3: CASRTGTSPSREQYF; J: TRBJ2-7; V: TRBV7-2; length: 15; size: -; D: TRBD2
DNA: TGTGCCAGCAGCCGTGAGGGTACGAACACCGGGGAGCTGTTTTTT; CDR3: CASSREGTNTGELFF; J: TRBJ2-2; V: TRBV7-6; length: 15; size: -; D: -
DNA: TGCGCCAGCAGCTTCGGGGGACAAGAGACCCAGTACTTC; CDR3: CASSFGGQETQYF; J: TRBJ2-5; V: TRBV5-1; length: 13; size: once; D: -
DNA: TGTGCCAGCAGTTCCGACTATGGCTACACCTTC; CDR3: CASSSDYGYTF; J: TRBJ1-2; V: TRBV28; length: 11; size: -; D: -
DNA: TGCGCCAGCAGCTTAACGGGACAGGGGGCGTACGAGCAGTACTTC; CDR3: CASSLTGQGAYEQYF; J: TRBJ2-7; V: TRBV5-1; length: 15; size: -; D: TRBD1
DNA: TGTGCCAGCAGCGTAGCTTCTAGAGACACCGGGGAGCTGTTTTTT; CDR3: CASSVASRDTGELFF; J: TRBJ2-2; V: TRBV9; length: 15; size: -; D: -
DNA: TGTGCCAGTAGTGGGCGGGAGGTACCCCCTTACAATGAGCAGTTCTTC; CDR3: CASSGREVPPYNEQFF; J: TRBJ2-1; V: TRBV19; length: 16; size: -; D: TRBD2
DNA: TGCGCCAGCAGTCTTCAACCTAGGGGCCGGGAGGGAAACATTCAGTACTTC; CDR3: CASSLQPRGREGNIQYF; J: TRBJ2-4; V: TRBV5-1; length: 17; size: -; D: TRBD2
DNA: TGTGCCAGCAGGGCGGGAGGGGGATATGAGCAGTTCTTC; CDR3: CASRAGGGYEQFF; J: TRBJ2-1; V: TRBV6-5; length: 13; size: -; D: TRBD2
DNA: TGTGCCACCAGTGTAGACCTAGGAGAGACCCAGTACTTC; CDR3: CATSVDLGETQYF; J: TRBJ2-5; V: TRBV24-1; length: 13; size: -; D: -
DNA: TGTGCCAGCAGCTTTCGCCGGGACCAAGAGACCCAGTACTTC; CDR3: CASSFRRDQETQYF; J: TRBJ2-5; V: TRBV11-3; length: 14; size: -; D: -
DNA: TGTGCCAGCAGCAAAGTTGGGGAGTTCTCCTACAATGAGCAGTTCTTC; CDR3: CASSKVGEFSYNEQFF; J: TRBJ2-1; V: TRBV21-1; length: 16; size: -; D: -
DNA: TGTGCCAGTAGTCCTTCGGCCGGAGGATCGTACGAGCAGTACTTC; CDR3: CASSPSAGGSYEQYF; J: TRBJ2-7; V: TRBV19; length: 15; size: -; D: -
DNA: TGTGCCAGCAGCTTGGGACTAGCGGGAGGAGATACGCAGTATTTT; CDR3: CASSLGLAGGDTQYF; J: TRBJ2-3; V: TRBV7-3; length: 15; size: -; D: TRBD2
DNA: TGTGCCAGCAGCTTATCCGGGAGCAATCAGCCCCAGCATTTT; CDR3: CASSLSGSNQPQHF; J: TRBJ1-5; V: TRBV11-3; length: 14; size: few; D: -
DNA: TGTGCCAGCAGTCGTAAGGGACAGGATAATGAAAAACTGTTTTTT; CDR3: CASSRKGQDNEKLFF; J: TRBJ1-4; V: TRBV2; length: 15; size: -; D: TRBD1
DNA: TGCAGTGCTAGTTGGGACAACCTTCTCTCCAATGAGCAGTTCTTC; CDR3: CSASWDNLLSNEQFF; J: TRBJ2-1; V: TRBV20-1; length: 15; size: -; D: -
DNA: TGTGCCAGCAGCCAAGATTGGCAGGCGAGCTCCTATAATTCACCCCTCCACTTT; CDR3: CASSQDWQASSYNSPLHF; J: TRBJ1-6; V: TRBV4-2; length: 18; size: -; D: -
DNA: TGTGCCAGCAGTTTATCGATTGGCGGTTGGAAGCGGATGAACACCGGGGAGCTGTTTTTT; CDR3: CASSLSIGGWKRMNTGELFF; J: TRBJ2-2; V: TRBV27; length: 20; size: -; D: -
DNA: TGTGCCAGCTCCCCGGGACTTCTTCAAGAGACCCAGTACTTC; CDR3: CASSPGLLQETQYF; J: TRBJ2-5; V: TRBV18; length: 14; size: -; D: -
DNA: TGTGCCAGCAGGGTCGGGACAGGGGCAACTAATGAAAAACTGTTTTTT; CDR3: CASRVGTGATNEKLFF; J: TRBJ1-4; V: TRBV28; length: 16; size: once; D: TRBD1
DNA: TGTGCCAGCAGCGTGACCGGGGGCACTAGCGCTGGAAACACCATATATTTT; CDR3: CASSVTGGTSAGNTIYF; J: TRBJ1-3; V: TRBV9; length: 17; size: -; D: -
DNA: TGTGCCAGCAGCCCTGGGACTAGCGGGATCATCGGGGAGCAGTACTTC; CDR3: CASSPGTSGIIGEQYF; J: TRBJ2-7; V: TRBV7-3; length: 16; size: -; D: TRBD2
DNA: TGTGCCAGTCATAAGTGGAGTGACTCTGGAAACACCATATATTTT; CDR3: CASHKWSDSGNTIYF; J: TRBJ1-3; V: TRBV19; length: 15; size: few; D: -
DNA: TGTGCCATCAGTGAGTCCGCGGGACAGAAGAACACTGAAGCTTTCTTT; CDR3: CAISESAGQKNTEAFF; J: TRBJ1-1; V: TRBV10-3; length: 16; size: -; D: TRBD1
DNA: TGTGCCAGCAGCTTTGGACAGGGGATAGGCCAGCCCCAGCATTTT; CDR3: CASSFGQGIGQPQHF; J: TRBJ1-5; V: TRBV5-8; length: 15; size: -; D: TRBD1
DNA: TGTGCCAGCTCCCCCGAGACAGGGGGTCGGGAGACCCAGTACTTC; CDR3: CASSPETGGRETQYF; J: TRBJ2-5; V: TRBV18; length: 15; size: -; D: TRBD1
DNA: TGTGCCAGCTCACTAAACGGGGATTCCGAACCCCTCCACTTT; CDR3: CASSLNGDSEPLHF; J: TRBJ1-6; V: TRBV18; length: 14; size: -; D: -
DNA: TGTGCCAGCAGCGGAATAGACATGGCGGAGCAGTTCTTC; CDR3: CASSGIDMAEQFF; J: TRBJ2-1; V: TRBV9; length: 13; size: -; D: -
DNA: TGTGCCAGCAGCCGAGAGGCTAGCGGGATGTTCCCAGATACGCAGTATTTT; CDR3: CASSREASGMFPDTQYF; J: TRBJ2-3; V: TRBV7-8; length: 17; size: -; D: TRBD2
DNA: TGCAGCGCTGTCCCGGGACAGGGTGCAGATACGCAGTATTTT; CDR3: CSAVPGQGADTQYF; J: TRBJ2-3; V: TRBV29-1; length: 14; size: -; D: TRBD1
DNA: TGTGCCAGCAGCGACTCGAGCGTCCCTAGGCCCCAGCATTTT; CDR3: CASSDSSVPRPQHF; J: TRBJ1-5; V: TRBV6-2/TRBV6-3; length: 14; size: -; D: -
DNA: TGTGCCAGCAGCCGTCAAACAGGGACGGAGCAGTACTTC; CDR3: CASSRQTGTEQYF; J: TRBJ2-7; V: TRBV6-2/TRBV6-3; length: 13; size: few; D: -
DNA: TGTGCCAGCAGCTTGACAGGGAGCTCCTACGAGCAGTACTTC; CDR3: CASSLTGSSYEQYF; J: TRBJ2-7; V: TRBV7-2; length: 14; size: once; D: TRBD1
DNA: TGTGCCAGCAGCGACCGGGACTACGAGCAGTACTTC; CDR3: CASSDRDYEQYF; J: TRBJ2-7; V: TRBV9; length: 12; size: -; D: -
DNA: TGTGCCAGCAGCTTATTGCCTAGCGGGTCTAACACCGGGGAGCTGTTTTTT; CDR3: CASSLLPSGSNTGELFF; J: TRBJ2-2; V: TRBV7-3; length: 17; size: -; D: TRBD2
DNA: TGCAGCTCAAGGGGGGGGGTCCAAGAGACCCAGTACTTC; CDR3: CSSRGGVQETQYF; J: TRBJ2-5; V: TRBV29-1; length: 13; size: -; D: -
DNA: TGTGCCAGCAGCCAAGATCCTTCCGGGAGAGACAATGAGCAGTTCTTC; CDR3: CASSQDPSGRDNEQFF; J: TRBJ2-1; V: TRBV3-1/TRBV3-2; length: 16; size: once; D: -